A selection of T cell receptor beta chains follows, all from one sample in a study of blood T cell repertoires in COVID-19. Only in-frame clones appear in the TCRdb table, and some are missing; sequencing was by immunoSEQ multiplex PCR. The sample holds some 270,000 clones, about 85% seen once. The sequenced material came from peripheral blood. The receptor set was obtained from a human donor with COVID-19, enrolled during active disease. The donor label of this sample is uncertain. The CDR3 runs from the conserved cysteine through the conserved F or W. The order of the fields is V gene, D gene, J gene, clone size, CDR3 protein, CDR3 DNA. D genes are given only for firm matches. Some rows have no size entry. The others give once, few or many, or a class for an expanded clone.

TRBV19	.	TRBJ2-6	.	CASSVRYSGANVLTF	TGTGCCAGTAGTGTACGGTACTCTGGGGCCAACGTCCTGACTTTC
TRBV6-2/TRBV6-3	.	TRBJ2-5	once	CASSPPRGHLQETQYF	TGTGCCAGCAGCCCTCCCAGGGGCCATCTTCAAGAGACCCAGTACTTC
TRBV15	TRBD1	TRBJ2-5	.	CATSRETGGVKTQYF	TGTGCCACCAGCAGGGAGACAGGGGGCGTTAAGACCCAGTACTTC
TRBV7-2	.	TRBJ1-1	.	CASSSSGLLSPEAFF	TGTGCCAGCAGCTCCTCAGGGTTGCTGAGCCCTGAAGCTTTCTTT
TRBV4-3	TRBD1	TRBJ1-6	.	CASSRDRDSPLHF	TGCGCCAGCAGCCGGGACAGGGATTCACCCCTCCACTTT
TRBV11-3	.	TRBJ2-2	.	CASSLRAGELFF	TGTGCCAGCAGCTTACGGGCCGGGGAGCTGTTTTTT
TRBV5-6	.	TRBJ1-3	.	CASSPLDSNTIYF	TGTGCCAGCAGCCCACTAGATTCAAACACCATATATTTT
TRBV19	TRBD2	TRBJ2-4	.	CASSIDLSGRVKNIQYF	TGTGCCAGTAGTATAGATCTAAGCGGGAGAGTCAAAAACATTCAGTACTTC
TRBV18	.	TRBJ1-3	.	CASSSPSSGNTIYF	TGTGCCAGCTCATCACCTAGCTCTGGAAACACCATATATTTT
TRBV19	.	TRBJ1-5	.	CASSPGSAAQHF	TGTGCCAGTAGTCCAGGATCCGCCGCCCAGCATTTT
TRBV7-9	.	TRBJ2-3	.	CASSLSQAATDTQYF	TGTGCCAGCAGCTTGAGTCAAGCGGCCACAGATACGCAGTATTTT
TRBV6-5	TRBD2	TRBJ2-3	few	CASSSSGRRDTQYF	TGTGCCAGCAGTTCAAGCGGGAGGAGGGATACGCAGTATTTT
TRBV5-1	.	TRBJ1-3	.	CASSLGQSSSGNTIYF	TGCGCCAGCAGCTTGGGACAGTCCTCCTCTGGAAACACCATATATTTT
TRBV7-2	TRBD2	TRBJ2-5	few	CASSPGLAAKETQYF	TGTGCCAGCAGCCCGGGACTAGCAGCAAAAGAGACCCAGTACTTC
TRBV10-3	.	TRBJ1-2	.	CAISLLDSPGYGYTF	TGTGCCATCAGTCTACTGGACAGTCCCGGCTATGGCTACACCTTC
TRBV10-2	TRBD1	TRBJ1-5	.	CASSELDRGDRQPQHF	TGCGCCAGCAGTGAACTCGACAGGGGGGACCGCCAGCCCCAGCATTTT
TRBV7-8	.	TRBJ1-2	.	CASSPPGLRISGYTF	TGTGCCAGCAGCCCCCCGGGACTCAGAATCTCTGGCTACACCTTC
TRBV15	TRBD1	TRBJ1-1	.	CATSRLDRVNTEAFF	TGTGCCACCAGCAGGTTAGACAGGGTGAACACTGAAGCTTTCTTT
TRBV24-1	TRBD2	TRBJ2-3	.	CATSDSLGSGSEDTQYF	TGTGCCACCAGTGATTCCCTGGGTAGCGGGAGTGAAGATACGCAGTATTTT
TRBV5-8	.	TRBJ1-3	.	CASSLARASSGNTIYF	TGTGCCAGCAGCTTGGCGCGGGCCAGCTCTGGAAACACTATATATTTT
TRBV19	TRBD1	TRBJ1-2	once	CASRAGGIYGYTF	TGTGCCAGTAGGGCAGGGGGTATCTATGGCTACACCTTC
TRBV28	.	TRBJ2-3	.	CASSLGGLGTDTQYF	TGTGCCAGCAGTTTAGGAGGTCTAGGCACAGATACGCAGTATTTT
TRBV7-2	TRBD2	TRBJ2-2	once	CASSSAGVGTGELFF	TGTGCCAGCAGCTCGGCGGGAGTTGGTACCGGGGAGCTGTTTTTT
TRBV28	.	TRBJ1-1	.	CASRSTGNTEAFF	TGTGCCAGCCGCTCGACAGGGAACACTGAAGCTTTCTTT
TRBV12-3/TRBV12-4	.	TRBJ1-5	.	CASSQGGSQPQHF	TGTGCCAGCAGCCAGGGAGGGAGTCAGCCCCAGCATTTT
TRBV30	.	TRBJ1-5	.	CAWRDHRAGQPQHF	TGTGCCTGGAGAGATCACAGGGCTGGTCAGCCCCAGCATTTT
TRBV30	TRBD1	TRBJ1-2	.	CAWRSRDRAHGYTF	TGTGCCTGGAGGAGCCGGGACAGGGCGCATGGCTACACCTTC
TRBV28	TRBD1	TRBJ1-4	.	CASSPGTAGDEKLFF	TGTGCCAGCAGCCCAGGGACAGCCGGGGATGAAAAACTGTTTTTT
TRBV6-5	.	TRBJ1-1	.	CASSYLTEAFF	TGTGCCAGCAGTTATTTAACTGAAGCTTTCTTT
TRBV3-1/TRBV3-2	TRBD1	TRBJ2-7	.	CASSRDRGTYEQYF	TGTGCCAGCAGCCGGGACAGGGGAACCTACGAGCAGTACTTC
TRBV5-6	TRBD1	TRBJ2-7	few	CASRIWGDREQYF	TGTGCCAGCAGAATTTGGGGGGACAGGGAGCAGTACTTC
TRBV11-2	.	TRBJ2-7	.	CASSPSLVSTYEQYF	TGTGCCAGCAGCCCTTCTTTAGTGTCCACCTACGAGCAGTACTTC
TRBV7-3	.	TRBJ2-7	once	CASSPNPGDAYEQYF	TGTGCCAGCAGCCCAAATCCGGGAGATGCCTACGAGCAGTACTTC
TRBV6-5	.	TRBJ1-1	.	CASSKEQGWNTEAFF	TGTGCCAGCAGTAAGGAACAGGGTTGGAACACTGAAGCTTTCTTT
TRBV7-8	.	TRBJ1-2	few	CASSFRSLYGYTF	TGTGCCAGCAGCTTTCGGTCTCTCTATGGCTACACCTTC
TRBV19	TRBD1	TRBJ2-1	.	CASSPSRDRGRNEQFF	TGTGCCAGTAGTCCCTCGCGGGACAGGGGTCGGAATGAGCAGTTCTTC